The sequence of this TCR beta chain was determined in a study of control samples from healthy donors and cancer patients. Profiling relied on immunoSEQ multiplex PCR, and the TCRdb table lists in-frame clones only, not all of them. Here the sample spans some 120,000 clones, about 95% being singletons. The CDR3 sequence is 16 residues long. V was pared by 6 bases and J by 0 bases, with 14 bases between. Per the germline V gene, CDR1 is LNHDA and CDR2 is SQIVND (reference sequence). The genes are TRBV19 and TRBJ1-4, with D uncertain. The source material was blood. The receptor was isolated from a man aged 30 to 39 in good health. The CDR3: CASRDQERATNEKLFF. DNA of the CDR3: TGTGCCAGTAGGGATCAGGAGCGAGCAACTAATGAAAAACTGTTTTTT.